Here is one T cell receptor (beta chain) with its context. Its antigen is currently not known. Base qualities were left out, and no much larger clone turns up one base away. This specimen belongs to a study of blood T cell repertoires in COVID-19 (TCRdb year 2020). With respect to the entire study: Samples covering the acute and convalescent phases of COVID-19 were provided by collaborators in the United States, Italy and Spain. The dataset comprised deeply sampled blood TCRbeta repertoires from subjects exposed to, actively infected with, or recovered from COVID-19. The samples were drawn from two sources: the first 160 participants of the ongoing ImmuneRACE study, and fewer than 1,500 subjects contributed by 6 global collaborators. Where available, HLA class I and class II types were taken from metadata supplied by the sample provider and were not determined by assay-based typing. Sample metadata almost always included a de-identified subject ID, COVID-19 status, age in years and sex. The material from the prospective study consisted of cDNA or gDNA derived from T cells, B-cell-depleted T cells, or PBMCs. A freely available public database, intended as a resource for researchers studying the immune response to SARS-CoV-2, is where the repertoires were released.

TCRbeta CDR3 regions were amplified from genomic DNA using the immunoSEQ Assay, a bias-controlled multiplex PCR. For the original study's pipeline: Nucleated cell counts per sample were estimated from amplification of reference gene primers within the assay. Sequence reads were collapsed and filtered to measure the absolute abundance of every unique TCRbeta CDR3 rearrangement. For each sample, productive Simpson clonality was calculated by taking the square root of Simpson's diversity index across productive rearrangements. This immuneACCESS table, as held by TCRdb, lists in-frame sequences with V and J called but not all clones. Of the missing ones, under half trace to an unresolved V gene in checked studies; the others have no known cause. The V and J calls and clone size were taken over from that table, and D and trimming were inferred from the DNA. A total of a few hundred thousand clones appear in this sample, 86% of them only once. The ten largest account for approximately 13% of the sample.

Each collaborating institution followed its own protocols to collect whole blood in K2EDTA tubes. Collaborator samples were shipped for TCRbeta analysis as frozen whole blood, isolated PBMCs, or DNA extracted from either sample type. The germline V gene supplies CDR1 SNHLY and CDR2 FYNNEI. There are 13 amino acids in the CDR3, from cysteine to phenylalanine inclusive. Only the CDR3 DNA is retained, 39 bases long and in frame from the first base. From V the trimming removes 6 bases and from J it removes 11 bases, while the gene matches leave 6 bases of the junction unaccounted for. Here is what the overall study found, with its caveats: The amount of clinical and demographic metadata varied by source and participant and was provided uncurated.

This clonotype was sampled from a man of 80 years or more with acute or convalescent COVID-19. This receptor chain uses TRBV2 and TRBJ1-4, and TRBD1 matches 10 of the central bases. The sequenced sample consisted of peripheral blood. The encoded CDR3 is CASRVTGGGKLFF. The DNA reads TGTGCCAGCAGAGTGACAGGGGGCGGTAAACTGTTTTTT.